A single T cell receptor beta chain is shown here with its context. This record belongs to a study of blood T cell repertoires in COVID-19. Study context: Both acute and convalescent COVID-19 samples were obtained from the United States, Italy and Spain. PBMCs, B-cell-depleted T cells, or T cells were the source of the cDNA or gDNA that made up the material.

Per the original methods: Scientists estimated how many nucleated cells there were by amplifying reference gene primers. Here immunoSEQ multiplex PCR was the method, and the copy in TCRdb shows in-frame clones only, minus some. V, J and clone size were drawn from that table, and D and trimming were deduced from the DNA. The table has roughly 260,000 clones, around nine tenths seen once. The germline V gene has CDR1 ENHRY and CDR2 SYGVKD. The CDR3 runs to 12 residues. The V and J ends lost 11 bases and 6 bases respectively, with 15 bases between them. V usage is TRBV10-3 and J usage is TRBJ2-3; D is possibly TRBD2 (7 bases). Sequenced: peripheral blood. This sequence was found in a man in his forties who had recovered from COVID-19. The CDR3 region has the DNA TGTGCCGCTAGGGGGGGCCTTGATACGCAGTATTTT. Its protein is CAARGGLDTQYF.